These 10 T cell receptor beta chains originate from one sample sequenced in a study of cytomegalovirus exposure and HLA in healthy donors. Primers included in the PCR were 60 Vbeta and 13 Jbeta primers. Data came from immunoSEQ multiplex PCR; TCRdb stores just in-frame clones and leaves some out. The sample holds 100,000 to 150,000 clones; 70% to 85% are singletons and the top ten take roughly 3.9%. The sequenced sample consisted of PBMCs. The origin of the receptors is a male donor in good health and CMV-seropositive.

The V call is TRBV6-5, the J call TRBJ1-1; D gene unclear. The V end was cut by 4 bases, the J end by 1 base, with 7 bases between. The germline V gene has CDR1 MNHEY and CDR2 SVGAGI. The CDR3 is 13 amino acids. The CDR3 loop reads CASSSHTNTEAFF. The CDR3 DNA is TGTGCCAGCAGTTCCCACACGAACACTGAAGCTTTCTTT.

As concerns this clone: The junction departs from the called germline gene at one end, perhaps through a read error. V usage is TRBV15 and J usage is TRBJ2-1, with a possible D match to TRBD2 (7 bases). The germline gives CDR1 LNHNV, CDR2 YYDKDF (reference sequence). The length of the CDR3 is 15 residues. CDR3 DNA: TGTGCCACCAGCGGGGGGGCGTCCTCCTACAATGGGCAGTTCTTC. This codes for CATSGGASSYNGQFF.

The genes are TRBV28 and TRBJ2-5; tentative D call: TRBD2 (6 bases). From germline, CDR1 is MDHEN and CDR2 SYDVKM. The CDR3 is 15 amino acids. The ends were cut back, 7 bases at V and 4 bases at J, with 19 bases in the middle. The CDR3 nucleotides are TGTGCCAGCAAAACAATCCAGGGAGGTGGAGAGACCCAGTACTTC. As protein: CASKTIQGGGETQYF.

The chain carries TRBV27 and TRBJ1-5, with D possibly being TRBD1 (6 bases). This CDR3 is built from 16 residues. Germline loops: CDR1 MNHEY, CDR2 SMNVEV (reference sequence). The V gene lost 5 bases and the J gene lost 1 base, with 15 bases spanning the gap. DNA for the CDR3: TGTGCCAGCAGTAACTCGGACAGTTTGAGCAATCAGCCCCAGCATTTT. Residues: CASSNSDSLSNQPQHF.

The chain links TRBV15 to TRBJ1-2, with a weak D call TRBD1 (5 bases). The CDR3 is 16 residues long. With 8 bases removed from V and 3 bases from J, the gap between germline ends came to 22 bases. The germline V gene encodes CDR1 LNHNV and CDR2 YYDKDF (reference sequence). CDR3 sequence (DNA): TGTGCCACCCAATCCGTCCGGGGGATGGGATACTATGGCTACACCTTC. This gives the protein CATQSVRGMGYYGYTF.

The chain recombines TRBV5-4 with TRBJ2-5; D is perhaps TRBD1 (5 bases). CDR1 is SGHNT and CDR2 is YYREEE in the germline V gene (reference sequence). The length of the CDR3 is 17 residues. Trimming cost V 0 bases and J 5 bases, with 20 bases left between them. CDR3 coding DNA: TGTGCCAGCAGCTTGGAGGTTTCAACAGGAGTGCCGGAGACCCAGTACTTC. Its translation is CASSLEVSTGVPETQYF. Using reference TRBV5-4 and TRBJ2-5 for the parts outside the CDR3, the full variable domain is ETGVTQSPTHLIKTRGQQVTLRCSSQSGHNTVSWYQQALGQGPQFIFQYYREEENGRGNFPPRFSGLQFPNYSSELNVNALELDDSALYLCASSLEVSTGVPETQYFGPGTRLLVL.

The CDR3 DNA sequence: TGTGCCAGCAGCTTAGTGGCGGGAGGGGCCTACGAGCAGTACTTC. Translated, it gives CASSLVAGGAYEQYF. The chain has TRBV7-9 and TRBJ2-7; 9 positions match TRBD2. V dropped 1 base and J dropped 2; count of bases not matched to a gene: 3. The CDR3 covers 15 residues. Germline V gene lookup returns CDR1 SEHNR and CDR2 FQNEAQ (reference sequence). The variable domain in full, completed from reference TRBV7-9 and TRBJ2-7, reads DTGVSQNPRHKITKRGQNVTFRCDPISEHNRLYWYRQTLGQGPEFLTYFQNEAQLEKSRLLSDRFSAERPKGSFSTLEIQRTEQGDSAMYLCASSLVAGGAYEQYFGPGTRLTVT.

The chain carries TRBV5-6 and TRBJ2-3; TRBD2 agrees at 8 bases. Trimming at V came to 4 bases and at J to 0 bases, leaving 7 bases not matched to a gene. The CDR3 runs to 16 residues. CDR1 SGHDT and CDR2 YYEEEE come from the germline V gene. CDR3 sequence: CASSKGLALSTDTQYF. CDR3 coding DNA: TGTGCCAGCAGCAAAGGACTAGCCCTTAGCACAGATACGCAGTATTTT.

This clone is a singleton in its sample. The chain links TRBV11-1 to TRBJ2-1; TRBD2 aligns across 7 bases. In germline, CDR1 is SGHAT, CDR2 FQDESV (reference sequence). V lost 1 base to trimming and J lost 6 bases; unmatched junction nucleotides: 12. This CDR3 has 17 residues. For the CDR3, the DNA is TGTGCCAGCAGCTTAGATGGGGAAGCGGGGACGGGCAATGAGCAGTTCTTC. It yields the protein CASSLDGEAGTGNEQFF.

The chain recombines TRBV15 with TRBJ2-2; possible D gene TRBD2, 6 bases. Germline CDR1 reads LNHNV; CDR2 reads YYDKDF (reference sequence). Deletions cut 3 bases from V and 1 base from J, with 12 bases between. The CDR3 has 16 residues. The CDR3, as DNA: TGTGCCACCAGCAGGGGGGGATTCGGGAACACCGGGGAGCTGTTTTTT. Its translation is CATSRGGFGNTGELFF.